Following are 25 T cell receptor beta chains from one sample sequenced in a study of T cells after yellow fever vaccination. TCRdb analysed the 5' RACE reads with MiXCR anew, one entry per CDR3 protein. Of some 150,000 distinct CDR3 sequences listed, 8% to 13% are singletons. The source was CD8+ T cells sorted from PBMCs, collected 15 days after the yellow fever booster vaccination. These receptors all come from a man aged 18 to 29 who received the YFV17D yellow fever vaccine.

This clonotype was seen a handful of times. This sequence joins TRBV6-1 and TRBJ1-5; D gene ambiguous. Germline V CDR1 and CDR2: MNHNS, SASEGT. V was pared by 10 bases and J by 2 bases, with 15 bases between. CDR3 length equals 14 residues. CDR3 amino acids: CATLKYHGNQPQHF. In DNA, the CDR3 is TGTGCCACGCTTAAGTACCACGGCAATCAGCCCCAGCATTTT.

This clonotype was picked up a small number of times. The rearrangement uses TRBV28 and TRBJ2-2; D uncertain. The CDR3 is made up of 16 amino acids. Germline CDR1 is MDHEN and CDR2 is SYDVKM. V lost 5 bases and J 1 base, leaving 14 bases between the germline ends. The CDR3 protein is CASSPQPRLNTGELFF. The CDR3, as DNA: TGTGCCAGCAGTCCTCAGCCCCGGCTGAACACCGGGGAGCTGTTTTTT.

This clonotype was seen a few times. This chain links TRBV14 with TRBJ2-2; D is undetermined. The V end was cut by 5 bases, the J end by 1 base, with 5 bases between. The CDR3 length is 13 residues. Germline V gene lookup returns CDR1 SGHDN and CDR2 FVKESK. The CDR3 DNA reads as TGTGCCAGCAGCGTCCTGAACACCGGGGAGCTGTTTTTT. Its translation: CASSVLNTGELFF.

At least ten counts were recorded for this clonotype. V and J are TRBV6-2 or TRBV6-3 and TRBJ1-5; D not certain. The CDR3 is 13 amino acids. Germline CDR1 is MNHEY and CDR2 is SVGEGT. V was cut by 6 bases and J by 5 bases, with 11 bases left in between. CDR3 in DNA: TGTGCCAGCAGCCTCGGGAACTATCAGCCCCAGCATTTT. This codes for CASSLGNYQPQHF.

Only a few counts were recorded for this clonotype. The chain joins TRBV12-3 or TRBV12-4 to TRBJ1-1, with unresolved D. The CDR3 length is 13 residues. Between the trimmed V and J ends, which lost 1 base and 2 bases, there was a span of 5 bases. CDR3 sequence: CASSLEYNTEAFF. In DNA, the CDR3 is TGTGCCAGCAGTTTAGAGTATAACACTGAAGCTTTCTTT.

This clonotype was seen more than once but under ten times. J is TRBJ1-1 and V is TRBV27; TRBD1 matches 9 bases. Germline CDR1 reads MNHEY; CDR2 reads SMNVEV (reference sequence). The ends lost 4 bases at V and 7 bases at J; junction bases unmatched: 1. The CDR3 runs 12 residues. The CDR3 spells CASSSTGGEAFF. In nucleotides, the CDR3 is TGTGCCAGCAGTTCGACAGGGGGTGAAGCTTTCTTT.

This clonotype was recorded a few times. The chain carries TRBV28 and TRBJ2-2, with 13 bases identical to TRBD2. CDR3 length: 19 residues. The V segment lost 3 bases and the J segment 4 bases; nucleotides outside the gene matches: 11. From germline, CDR1 is MDHEN and CDR2 SYDVKM. The CDR3: CASSFPTPTSGGATGELFF. The CDR3 region has the DNA TGTGCCAGCAGTTTCCCCACCCCTACTAGCGGGGGGGCCACCGGGGAGCTGTTTTTT.

The chain employs TRBV5-1 and TRBJ1-5; 7 nucleotides agree with TRBD1. The CDR3 totals 15 residues. V gave up 4 bases and J gave up 6 bases; unmatched junction bases: 10. Germline assignment: CDR1 SGHRS and CDR2 YFSETQ. CDR3 in amino acids: CASSPTAGGTQPQHF. The CDR3 DNA sequence: TGCGCCAGCAGCCCGACCGCAGGGGGGACTCAGCCCCAGCATTTT.

This clonotype was detected a few times. The J gene is TRBJ2-5, the V gene TRBV10-3; 7 bases agree with TRBD2. Germline V gives CDR1 ENHRY, CDR2 SYGVKD. The V gene end was trimmed by 3 bases and the J gene end by 3 bases; junction bases not matched to a gene: 1. The length of the CDR3 is 13 residues. CDR3 residues: CAISDGTKETQYF. CDR3 DNA sequence: TGTGCCATCAGTGACGGGACTAAAGAGACCCAGTACTTC.

This clonotype was seen only a few times. The chain is built from TRBV7-9 and TRBJ2-3; D unclear. The V end was cut by 6 bases, the J end by 5 bases, with 12 bases between. Germline V lookup: CDR1 SEHNR, CDR2 FQNEAQ (reference sequence). The CDR3 runs 13 residues. In DNA form, the CDR3 reads TGTGCCAGCAGGGGGATGTTCGGAGATACGCAGTATTTT. It translates to CASRGMFGDTQYF.

The chain is built from TRBV6-5 and TRBJ1-4, with TRBD1 identical over 9 bases. This CDR3 is 15 amino acids long. J was trimmed by 6 bases and V by 1 base; bases with no gene match: 3. CDR1 MNHEY and CDR2 SVGAGI come from the germline V gene. The DNA for the CDR3 is TGTGCCAGCAGTTACTATCGGACAGGGGATGAAAAACTGTTTTTT. As protein: CASSYYRTGDEKLFF.

The chain has TRBV7-2 and TRBJ2-3; 10 nucleotides align to TRBD2. Germline CDR1 reads SGHTA; CDR2 reads FQGNSA. This CDR3 is 16 amino acids long. After removal of 3 bases from V and 0 bases from J, the junction contained 3 bases not matched to a gene. CDR3 bases: TGTGCCAGCAGCTTGGGGACTAGCGTTAGCACAGATACGCAGTATTTT. As protein: CASSLGTSVSTDTQYF.

This rearrangement joins TRBV7-2 to TRBJ1-2; tentatively, D is TRBD1 (6 bases). Trimming took 3 bases from V and 7 from J, leaving 24 bases between them. This CDR3 region has 17 residues. Germline CDR1 reads SGHTA; CDR2 reads FQGNSA. Here the CDR3 DNA reads TGTGCCAGCAGCTTCGATTTCCCAGGGGTGTCGCAGCGTGGCTACACCTTC. Its protein is CASSFDFPGVSQRGYTF.

The sample holds many counts of this clonotype. This chain links TRBV4-1 with TRBJ2-1, with no clear D. CDR3 size: 14 residues. Trimming left V 3 bases short and J 4 bases short, with 10 bases between. CDR1 and CDR2 (germline): MGHRA, YSYEKL. Here the CDR3 DNA reads TGCGCCAGCAGCCAGGTGGGCAATTACAATGAGCAGTTCTTC. Protein sequence: CASSQVGNYNEQFF.

There are a few counts of this clonotype. The chain carries TRBV7-8 and TRBJ2-2; D not certain. V lost 1 base, J lost 0 bases, and 6 bases lay in between. Germline CDR1 SGHVS, CDR2 FQNEAQ. The CDR3 length is 15 residues. CDR3 DNA sequence: TGTGCCAGCAGCTTAGGGGTTTCGAACACCGGGGAGCTGTTTTTT. Its protein is CASSLGVSNTGELFF.

The V call is TRBV6-2 or TRBV6-3, the J call TRBJ2-7; 11 nucleotides line up with TRBD2. Trimming at V came to 6 bases and at J to 5 bases, leaving 6 bases not matched to a gene. This CDR3 has 14 residues. Per germline, CDR1 MNHEY and CDR2 SVGEGT. The CDR3 spells CASRPRLAGNEQYV. CDR3 sequence (DNA): TGTGCCAGCAGACCTCGACTAGCGGGGAACGAGCAGTACGTC.

The chain has TRBV3-1 and TRBJ2-1, with TRBD2 identical over 8 bases. V was clipped by 0 bases and J by 10 bases; unmatched bases: 8. There are 15 residues in the CDR3. Germline loops: CDR1 LGHDT, CDR2 YNNKEL (reference sequence). The CDR3 coding sequence is TGTGCCAGCAGCCAAGAACTGACGGGGGGGCTCGAGCAGTTCTTC. It yields the protein CASSQELTGGLEQFF.

In this sample, this clonotype turned up many times. CDR3 protein: CAIPGGGDSYNEQFF. The CDR3 DNA sequence: TGTGCCATCCCGGGCGGGGGGGACTCCTACAATGAGCAGTTCTTC. This sequence joins TRBV7-8 and TRBJ2-1; TRBD2 matches at 9 bases. This CDR3 spans 15 amino acids. Germline loops: CDR1 SGHVS, CDR2 FQNEAQ. J was trimmed by 0 bases and V by 10 bases; bases with no gene match: 7.

This clonotype was seen a handful of times. The CDR3 coding sequence is TGTGCCAGCAGCCCGACTGCCCGACATCTCTCTGGAAACACCATATATTTT. Translation: CASSPTARHLSGNTIYF. V is TRBV3-1 and J is TRBJ1-3; D gene unclear. The CDR3 has 17 amino acids. Trimming shortened V by 4 bases and J by 0 bases, and 16 bases separated the two germline ends. Germline V gene data show CDR1 as LGHDT and CDR2 as YNNKEL (reference sequence).

This clonotype was detected ten times or more. The chain joins TRBV12-3 or TRBV12-4 to TRBJ2-1; the D gene is possibly TRBD1 (6 bases). The CDR3 spans 14 residues. Trimming removed 6 bases at V and 6 bases at J, with 15 bases between. The chain's CDR3 is CASSPDGGRNEQFF. The CDR3 DNA reads TGTGCCAGCAGCCCCGATGGGGGCCGCAATGAGCAGTTCTTC.

This clonotype occurred a few times. The V and J genes are TRBV2 and TRBJ2-3, with D hard to call. This CDR3 comprises 15 residues. Germline V gene lookup returns CDR1 SNHLY and CDR2 FYNNEI. V lost 2 bases to trimming and J lost 1 base, with 10 bases between them. CDR3 in amino acids: CASSESIKGTDTQYF. The DNA of the CDR3 is TGTGCCAGCAGTGAAAGCATAAAAGGCACAGATACGCAGTATTTT.

This clonotype was counted a few times. The chain employs TRBV6-5 and TRBJ2-5; TRBD2 matches 9 bases. There are 17 residues in the CDR3. Per the germline V gene, CDR1 is MNHEY and CDR2 is SVGAGI. V trimming: 2 bases; J trimming: 3 bases; junction bases outside the gene matches: 10. CDR3: CASSYPPTSGDKETQYF. The DNA of the CDR3 is TGTGCCAGCAGTTACCCCCCGACTAGCGGTGATAAAGAGACCCAGTACTTC.

This clonotype was seen a handful of times. V usage is TRBV6-2 or TRBV6-3 and J usage is TRBJ2-7, with D possibly matching TRBD2 (6 bases). Germline V gene data show CDR1 as MNHEY and CDR2 as SVGEGT. Trimming left V 2 bases short and J 2 bases short, with 7 bases between. This CDR3 spans 13 amino acids. CDR3: CASSYAGPYEQYV. The CDR3 nucleotides read TGTGCCAGCAGTTACGCGGGGCCCTACGAGCAGTACGTC.

This chain joins TRBV4-1 and TRBJ1-2; D is unclear. The CDR3 runs to 15 residues. CDR1 is MGHRA, CDR2 YSYEKL, per germline. Trimming removed 0 bases at V and 3 bases at J, with 11 bases between. The CDR3: CASSQDDHEDYGYTF. CDR3 nucleotide sequence: TGCGCCAGCAGCCAAGATGACCACGAGGACTATGGCTACACCTTC.

V is TRBV7-8 and J is TRBJ2-5, with unresolved D. This CDR3 comprises 11 residues. The germline CDR1 and CDR2 sequences are SGHVS and FQNEAQ. The V gene lost 8 bases and the J gene lost 7 bases, with 11 bases spanning the gap. Here the CDR3 DNA reads TGTGCCAGCGGGTCCCTGGGGACCCAGTACTTC. Its translation: CASGSLGTQYF.